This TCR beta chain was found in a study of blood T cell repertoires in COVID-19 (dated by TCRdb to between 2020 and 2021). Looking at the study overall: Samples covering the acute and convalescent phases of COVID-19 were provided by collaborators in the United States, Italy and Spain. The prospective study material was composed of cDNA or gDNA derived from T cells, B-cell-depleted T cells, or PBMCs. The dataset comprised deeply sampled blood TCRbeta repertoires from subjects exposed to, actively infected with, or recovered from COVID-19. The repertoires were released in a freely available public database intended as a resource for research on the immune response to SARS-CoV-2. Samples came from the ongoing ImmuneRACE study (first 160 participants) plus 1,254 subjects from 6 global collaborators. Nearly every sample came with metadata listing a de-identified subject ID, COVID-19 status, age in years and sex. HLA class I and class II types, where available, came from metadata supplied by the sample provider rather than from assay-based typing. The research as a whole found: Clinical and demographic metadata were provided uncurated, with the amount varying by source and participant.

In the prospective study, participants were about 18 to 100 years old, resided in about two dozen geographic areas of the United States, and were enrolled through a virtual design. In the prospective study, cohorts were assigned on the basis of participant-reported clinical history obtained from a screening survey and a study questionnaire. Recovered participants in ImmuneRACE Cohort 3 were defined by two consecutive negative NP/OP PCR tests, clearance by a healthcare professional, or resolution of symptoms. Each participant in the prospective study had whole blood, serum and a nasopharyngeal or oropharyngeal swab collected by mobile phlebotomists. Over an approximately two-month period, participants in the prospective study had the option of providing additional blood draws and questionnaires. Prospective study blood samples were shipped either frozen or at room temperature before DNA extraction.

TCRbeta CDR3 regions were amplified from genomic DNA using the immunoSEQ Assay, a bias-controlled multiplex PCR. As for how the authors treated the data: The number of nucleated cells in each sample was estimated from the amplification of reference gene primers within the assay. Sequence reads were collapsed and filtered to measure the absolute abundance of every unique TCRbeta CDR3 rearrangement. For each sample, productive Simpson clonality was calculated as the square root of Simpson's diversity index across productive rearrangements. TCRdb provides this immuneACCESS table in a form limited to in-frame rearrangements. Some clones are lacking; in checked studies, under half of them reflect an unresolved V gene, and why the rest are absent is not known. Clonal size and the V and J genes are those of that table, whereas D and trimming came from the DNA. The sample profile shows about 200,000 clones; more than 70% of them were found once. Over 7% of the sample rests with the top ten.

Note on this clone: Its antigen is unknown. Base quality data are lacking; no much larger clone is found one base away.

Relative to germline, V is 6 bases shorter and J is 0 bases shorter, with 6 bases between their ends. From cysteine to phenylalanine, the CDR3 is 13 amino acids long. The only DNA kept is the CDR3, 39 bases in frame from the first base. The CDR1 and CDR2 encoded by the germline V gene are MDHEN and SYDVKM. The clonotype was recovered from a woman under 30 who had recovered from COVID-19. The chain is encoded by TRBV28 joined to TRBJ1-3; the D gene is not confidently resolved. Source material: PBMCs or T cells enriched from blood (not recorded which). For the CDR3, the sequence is CASRLSSGNTIYF. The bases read TGTGCCAGCAGGCTCAGCTCTGGAAACACCATATATTTT. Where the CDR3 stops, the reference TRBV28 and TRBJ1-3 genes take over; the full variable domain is DVKVTQSSRYLVKRTGEKVFLECVQDMDHENMFWYRQDPGLGLRLIYFSYDVKMKEKGDIPEGYSVSREKKERFSLILESASTNQTSMYLCASRLSSGNTIYFGEGSWLTVV.